These 9 T cell receptor beta chains were all obtained from the same sample, sequenced in a study of cytomegalovirus exposure and HLA in healthy donors. Primers included in the PCR were 60 Vbeta and 13 Jbeta primers. Sequencing was performed with immunoSEQ multiplex PCR; in TCRdb, only in-frame clones are kept and a portion is missing. The sample has under 150,000 clones, 70% to 80% seen once. Sequencing was done on a sample of PBMCs. Receptor source: a woman aged 45-65 years in good health and CMV-seronegative.

The chain links TRBV7-2 to TRBJ2-1; 8 bases match TRBD2. There are 15 residues in the CDR3. Germline V gene sequence: CDR1 SGHTA, CDR2 FQGNSA. The J segment lost 3 bases and the V segment lost 5 bases, leaving 6 bases of the junction unmatched. CDR3 in DNA: TGTGCCAGCAGCACCCTCAGCGGGGGCTACAATGAGCAGTTCTTC. It codes for CASSTLSGGYNEQFF.

The chain has TRBV9 and TRBJ2-7; TRBD1 matches 11 bases. V dropped 7 bases and J dropped 8; count of bases not matched to a gene: 5. Germline CDR1 is SGDLS and CDR2 is YYNGEE. This CDR3 spans 12 amino acids. CDR3 in DNA: TGTGCCAGCGGGACAGGGGGAGCGAAGCAGTACTTC. Its protein product is CASGTGGAKQYF.

The J gene is TRBJ2-5, the V gene TRBV4-2, with 9 bases lining up with TRBD2. The CDR3 sequence is 16 residues long. Germline V lookup: CDR1 LGHNA, CDR2 YNFKEQ. Trimming took 1 base from V and 4 from J; bases not matched to a gene: 7. CDR3: CASSQVGGGAVETQYF. The CDR3 coding sequence is TGTGCCAGCAGCCAAGTAGGCGGGGGGGCCGTAGAGACCCAGTACTTC.

This chain joins TRBV2 and TRBJ2-7; 9 bases align to TRBD1. Looked up from germline, CDR1 is SNHLY and CDR2 is FYNNEI. This CDR3 comprises 15 residues. After removal of 5 bases from V and 1 base from J, the junction contained 6 bases not matched to a gene. CDR3 loop: CASSTPGQGSYEQYF. In DNA form, the CDR3 reads TGTGCCAGCAGTACACCGGGACAGGGATCCTACGAGCAGTACTTC.

In its sample, this clone was seen a few times. The chain links TRBV4-1 to TRBJ2-2, with TRBD1 matching over 10 bases. CDR1 is MGHRA and CDR2 is YSYEKL in the germline V gene. Trimming cost V 4 bases and J 4 bases; bases outside gene matches: 6. This CDR3 spans 16 amino acids. CDR3 nucleotide sequence: TGCGCCAGCAGCCCCGATGGGACAGGGGCCACCGGGGAGCTGTTTTTT. It is translated as CASSPDGTGATGELFF.

This clone was recorded a few times. The chain recombines TRBV6-1 with TRBJ2-7, with D possibly being TRBD1 (5 bases). CDR3 length: 15 residues. The V gene's germline CDR1 is MNHNS and CDR2 SASEGT. Trimming left V 0 bases short and J 2 bases short, with 11 bases between. The CDR3 sequence: CASSEAYRSAYEQYF. CDR3 nucleotides: TGTGCCAGCAGTGAAGCGTACAGGAGTGCCTACGAGCAGTACTTC.

In nucleotides, the CDR3 is TGCGCCAGCAGCCCAAGCCGACAGGGACTGAACACTGAAGCTTTCTTT. Its translation: CASSPSRQGLNTEAFF. This rearrangement joins TRBV4-1 to TRBJ1-1; 7 positions agree with TRBD1. This CDR3 spans 16 amino acids. Germline-derived CDR1 and CDR2 are MGHRA and YSYEKL. Losses at the gene ends were 4 bases for V and 0 bases for J; bases not matched to a gene: 8.

V and J are TRBV1 and TRBJ2-1; the table's D gene call, TRBD2, was not cross checked with the DNA. TRBV1 is listed as a pseudogene. The CDR3 extends over 16 amino acids. The DNA for the CDR3 is TGCACCAGCAGCCTACCGGGACTACCATCCTACAATGAGCAGTTCTTC. Its translation: CTSSLPGLPSYNEQFF.

The chain's CDR3 is CASSQGDRPNSPLHF. The CDR3, as DNA: TGTGCCAGCAGCCAAGGGGACAGGCCCAATTCACCCCTCCACTTT. The rearrangement links TRBV14 to TRBJ1-6; 8 nucleotides agree with TRBD1. V lost 1 base, J lost 7 bases, and 3 bases stayed unmatched. CDR3 length: 15 amino acids. Looked up from germline, CDR1 is SGHDN and CDR2 is FVKESK.